This T cell receptor (beta chain) was obtained from a study of CD8+CD57+ T cells in acquired aplastic anemia. General observations from the study: Patients had around 28 CD8+ CDR3 sequences in common with controls (the shared set).

TCR beta VDJ and CDR3 profiles were obtained from a genomic DNA template. TCRdb re-analysed the reads in MiXCR, keeping a single row per CDR3 protein. The table lists 150,000 to 200,000 distinct CDR3 sequences, approximately 52% of them singletons. As regards this clonotype: Its cognate antigen is unknown.

For sequencing, patients were chosen who had shown expansion of CD8+CD57+ cells by flow cytometry. V dropped 0 bases and J dropped 4 bases, with 9 bases sitting between them. Germline lookup yields CDR1 LNHNV and CDR2 YYDKDF (reference sequence). This CDR3 is built from 14 residues. The source of this sequence is a human donor with aplastic anemia. The V call is TRBV15, the J call TRBJ1-2, with D unclear. Sequencing was carried out using sorted CD4+, CD8+, or CD8+CD57+ T cells (not recorded which) from PBMCs. The CDR3, as DNA: TGTGCCACCAGCAGAGATCTGGGCCCCTATGGCTACACCTTC. It encodes CATSRDLGPYGYTF.